A few counts support the clone carrying this T cell receptor (beta chain). What it recognizes is unknown. RNA transcripts provided the source from which TCR beta CDR3 regions were amplified. First-round RT-PCR of the TCR CDR3 relied on the HTBI primer set. TCRdb fed the multiplex PCR reads into MiXCR, producing one record per CDR3 protein. The table shows 530,000 or so distinct CDR3 sequences, with 17% occurring only once. Based on clinical symptoms, serum thyroxine and TRAb, thyroid ultrasound and orbital computed tomography, diagnoses were reached. Each 10 ml fresh peripheral blood draw supplied the PBMCs. This sample was taken from a study of T cells in Graves' hyperthyroidism and ophthalmopathy. The wider study: Blood from the periphery was taken at initial diagnosis, before any treatment.

Study conclusions and caveats: Most clonotypes expanded in the thyroid (above 0.001) were also present in blood.

Germline CDR1 MNHNS, CDR2 SASEGT. J was trimmed by 2 bases and V by 7 bases; bases with no gene match: 7. This CDR3 has 14 amino acids. This chain links TRBV6-1 with TRBJ2-7; 8 bases are a match to TRBD2. Input material: blood. The TCR comes from a woman between 18 and 30 years old with Graves' ophthalmopathy. The CDR3 DNA is TGTGCCAGCACCCCGCGGGGGGAAACCTACGAGCAGTACTTC. This sequence encodes CASTPRGETYEQYF.